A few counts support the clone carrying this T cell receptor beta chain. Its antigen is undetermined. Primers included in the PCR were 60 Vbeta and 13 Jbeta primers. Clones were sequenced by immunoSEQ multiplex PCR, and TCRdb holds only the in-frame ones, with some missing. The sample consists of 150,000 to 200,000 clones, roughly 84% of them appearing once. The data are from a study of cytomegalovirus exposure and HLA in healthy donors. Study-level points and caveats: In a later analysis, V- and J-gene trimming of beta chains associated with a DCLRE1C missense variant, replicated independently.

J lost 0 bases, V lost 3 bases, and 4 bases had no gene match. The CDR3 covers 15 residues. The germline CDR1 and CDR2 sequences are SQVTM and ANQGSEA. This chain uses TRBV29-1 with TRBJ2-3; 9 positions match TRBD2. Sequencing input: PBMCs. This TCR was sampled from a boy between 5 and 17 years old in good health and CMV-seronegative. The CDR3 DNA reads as TGCAGCGTTGAGGGACTAGCAGCTAGCACAGATACGCAGTATTTT. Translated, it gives CSVEGLAASTDTQYF.